The TCR beta chain under discussion was sequenced for a study of blood T cell repertoires in COVID-19 (dated by TCRdb to 2018 to 2021). For the study in its entirety: Samples from collaborators originated in the United States, Italy and Spain and spanned both the acute and convalescent phases of COVID-19. Sample metadata almost always included a de-identified subject ID, COVID-19 status, age in years and sex. The samples were drawn from two sources: the first 160 participants of the ongoing ImmuneRACE study, and 1,200 or so subjects contributed by 6 global collaborators. The prospective study material was composed of cDNA or gDNA derived from T cells, B-cell-depleted T cells, or PBMCs. Where available, HLA class I and class II types were taken from metadata supplied by the sample provider and were not determined by assay-based typing. The repertoires were released in a freely available public database intended as a resource for research on the immune response to SARS-CoV-2. Deeply sampled blood TCRbeta repertoires from subjects exposed to, actively infected with, or recovered from COVID-19 were included in the dataset. General study outcomes and caveats: How much clinical and demographic metadata was included differed by source and by participant, and the metadata was provided uncurated.

Each collaborating institution followed its own protocols to collect whole blood in K2EDTA tubes. For TCRbeta analysis, collaborators shipped samples in one of three forms: frozen whole blood, isolated PBMCs, or DNA extracted from either of those sample types. CDR3 length: 14 amino acids, cysteine to phenylalanine. Kept here is only the CDR3 DNA, which spans 42 bases and is read in frame from base 1. V trim: 9 bases; J trim: 4 bases; unmatched bases: 8. Taken from the germline V gene (reference sequence), the CDR1 and CDR2 loops are SGHNT and YYREEE. Notes on this clone: Its binding antigen is unknown. The sample holds no much larger clone one base away, and base qualities are not on file.

TCRbeta CDR3 regions were amplified from genomic DNA using the immunoSEQ Assay, a bias-controlled multiplex PCR. The original methods were these. Nucleated cell counts per sample were estimated from amplification of reference gene primers within the assay. To quantify the absolute abundance of each unique TCRbeta CDR3 rearrangement, sequence reads were collapsed and filtered. For each sample, productive Simpson clonality was calculated as the square root of Simpson's diversity index across productive rearrangements. TCRdb obtained this table from immuneACCESS and retained in-frame rearrangements with V and J assigned. These tables miss some clones; where compared with another copy, unresolved V genes account for less than half of the shortfall, and the remainder is unexplained. V and J calls and clone size come straight from that table; D and trimming were deduced from the DNA. For this sample there are hundreds of thousands of clones; 84% appear just once. Of the sample, less than 20% falls within the top ten clones.

This receptor was identified in a woman older than 75 with active or convalescent COVID-19. The source material was peripheral blood. The V and J genes are TRBV5-4 and TRBJ2-3; 10 central nucleotides agree with TRBD2. The nucleotides are TGTGCCACAGAAAGGGGACTAGCGCCAGATACGCAGTATTTT. This yields the protein CATERGLAPDTQYF.